The 3 T cell receptor beta chains below were found in one sample sequenced in a study of T cells in Graves' hyperthyroidism and ophthalmopathy. TCR beta CDR3 regions were amplified from RNA transcripts. First-round RT-PCR of the TCR CDR3 relied on the HTBI primer set. TCRdb re-derived calls from the multiplex PCR reads in MiXCR, one entry per CDR3 protein. The sample carries hundreds of thousands of distinct CDR3 sequences, 11% to 15% recorded once. Sequenced material: blood. Receptor source: a man aged 50-60 years with Graves' ophthalmopathy.

V and J are TRBV27 and TRBJ2-7; D is uncertain. The CDR3 runs 14 residues. Between the trimmed V and J ends, which lost 0 bases and 3 bases, there was a span of 9 bases. Germline V gene lookup returns CDR1 MNHEY and CDR2 SMNVEV (reference sequence). The CDR3 nucleotides are TGTGCCAGCAGTTTATCGGGCTTCATCTACGAGCAGTACTTC. Protein: CASSLSGFIYEQYF.

In this sample, this clonotype turned up many times. V and J are TRBV20-1 and TRBJ2-3; 10 nucleotides align to TRBD2. The CDR3 has 18 residues. V was pared by 1 base and J by 2 bases, with 12 bases of the junction left unmatched. Germline V lookup: CDR1 DFQATT, CDR2 SNEGSKA (reference sequence). The CDR3 is CSARVGPSGRGITDTQYF. The CDR3 DNA reads TGCAGTGCTAGAGTAGGGCCTAGCGGGAGAGGTATCACAGATACGCAGTATTTT.

This clonotype came up a few times. The chain couples TRBV20-1 to TRBJ2-3; 8 bases match TRBD1. V dropped 3 bases and J dropped 2; count of bases not matched to a gene: 4. The CDR3 loop spans 14 amino acids. CDR1 is DFQATT, CDR2 SNEGSKA, per germline (reference sequence). CDR3 protein: CSASRQGSTDTQYF. CDR3 coding DNA: TGCAGTGCTAGCAGACAGGGGTCCACAGATACGCAGTATTTT.